The source of this TCR beta chain is a study of CDR3 diversity in severe acne. TCRdb processed the PCR reads anew with MiXCR; each CDR3 protein has one entry. This repertoire shows tens of thousands of distinct CDR3 sequences, around 53% found once; its top ten account for 14%. J gave up 4 bases and V 5 bases, and 10 bases lay outside the gene matches. The CDR3 has 15 amino acids. The germline gives CDR1 SNHLY, CDR2 FYNNEI. This clonotype originated in a male donor in good health, without acne. Material for sequencing was blood. V and J are TRBV2 and TRBJ1-1; 7 bases line up with TRBD1. The CDR3 DNA reads TGTGCCAGCAGTTCGGACAGGAACTCCGTCACTGAAGCTTTCTTT. Translated: CASSSDRNSVTEAFF.